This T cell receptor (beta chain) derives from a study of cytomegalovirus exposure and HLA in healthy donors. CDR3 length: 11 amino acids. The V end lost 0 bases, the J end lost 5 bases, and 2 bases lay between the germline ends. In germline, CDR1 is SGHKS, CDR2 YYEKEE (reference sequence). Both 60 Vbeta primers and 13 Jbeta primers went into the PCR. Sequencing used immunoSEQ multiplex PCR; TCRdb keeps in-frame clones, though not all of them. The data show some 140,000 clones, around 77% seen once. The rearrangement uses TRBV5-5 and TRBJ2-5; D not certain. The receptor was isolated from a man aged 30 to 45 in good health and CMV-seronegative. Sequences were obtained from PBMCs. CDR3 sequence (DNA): TGTGCCAGCAGCTTGGCGGAGACCCAGTACTTC. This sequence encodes CASSLAETQYF.